These 21 T cell receptor beta chains were sequenced from one sample in a study of blood T cell repertoires in COVID-19. The method was immunoSEQ multiplex PCR; TCRdb's version includes in-frame clones alone and lacks a portion of them. The sample carries about 370,000 clones, around 91% recorded once. Material for sequencing was PBMCs or T cells enriched from blood (not recorded which). The receptors derive from a man aged 18 to 35 who had recovered from COVID-19.

The rearrangement links TRBV9 to TRBJ2-2; 14 bases match TRBD2. Trimming cost V 4 bases and J 7 bases; bases outside gene matches: 9. The CDR3 loop spans 17 amino acids. CDR1 and CDR2 from the germline V gene are SGDLS and YYNGEE. The CDR3: CASSIQGLAGAFGELFF. The CDR3 region has the DNA TGTGCCAGCAGCATTCAGGGACTAGCGGGAGCGTTCGGGGAGCTGTTTTTT.

This clone has just a few counts. The chain recombines TRBV29-1 with TRBJ2-3; D might be TRBD1 (6 bases). The CDR3 spans 15 residues. Germline V gene data show CDR1 as SQVTM and CDR2 as ANQGSEA. Trimming removed 4 bases from V and 2 bases from J, with 16 bases in between. DNA of the CDR3: TGCAGCGTTGGGGTCTCAGGGGCCTCCACAGATACGCAGTATTTT. Encoded protein: CSVGVSGASTDTQYF.

The chain joins TRBV4-3 to TRBJ2-1, with unresolved D. The CDR3 is made up of 16 amino acids. Trimming took off 4 bases at V and 2 bases at J, with 15 bases between the two ends. Germline V gene sequence: CDR1 LGHNA, CDR2 YSLEER. CDR3 sequence reads: CASSLQQSPPYNEQFF. CDR3 nucleotides: TGCGCCAGCAGCCTCCAACAGAGCCCCCCCTACAATGAGCAGTTCTTC.

The J gene is TRBJ1-2, the V gene TRBV28, with 10 bases that match TRBD1. V lost 1 base to trimming and J lost 7 bases; unmatched junction nucleotides: 6. The CDR3 totals 15 residues. Per the germline V gene, CDR1 is MDHEN and CDR2 is SYDVKM. DNA for the CDR3: TGTGCCAGCAGTTTATTGGGACAGGGGTTGGGTGGCTACACCTTC. Its protein product is CASSLLGQGLGGYTF.

This chain connects TRBV19 to TRBJ1-1, with TRBD1 matching over 7 bases. V was pared by 5 bases and J by 1 base, with 4 bases of the junction left unmatched. CDR3 length: 14 amino acids. Germline V gene lookup returns CDR1 LNHDA and CDR2 SQIVND (reference sequence). This CDR3 reads CASSPTGTNTEAFF. The CDR3 nucleotides read TGTGCCAGTAGTCCGACAGGGACGAACACTGAAGCTTTCTTT. Using reference TRBV19 and TRBJ1-1 for the parts outside the CDR3, the full variable domain is DGGITQSPKYLFRKEGQNVTLSCEQNLNHDAMYWYRQDPGQGLRLIYYSQIVNDFQKGDIAEGYSVSREKKESFPLTVTSAQKNPTAFYLCASSPTGTNTEAFFGQGTRLTVV.

V gene TRBV29-1 combines with J gene TRBJ1-2; D is possibly TRBD1 (5 bases). Germline assignment: CDR1 SQVTM and CDR2 ANQGSEA. Trimming stripped 3 bases from V and 4 bases from J, with 12 bases between. CDR3 length: 13 residues. The CDR3 here is CSVEGAGLYGYTF. DNA for the CDR3: TGCAGCGTTGAGGGCGCAGGGCTCTATGGCTACACCTTC.

This chain connects TRBV6-1 to TRBJ1-2; 8 nucleotides line up with TRBD1. The germline CDR1 and CDR2 sequences are MNHNS and SASEGT. V dropped 2 bases and J dropped 4; count of bases not matched to a gene: 3. The CDR3 has 14 amino acids. CDR3: CASSENRGIYGYTF. CDR3 nucleotide sequence: TGTGCCAGCAGTGAAAACAGGGGGATCTATGGCTACACCTTC.

The chain has TRBV5-1 and TRBJ2-5; no firm D call. CDR1 is SGHRS and CDR2 is YFSETQ in the germline V gene. The V end was cut by 0 bases, the J end by 0 bases, with 9 bases between. The CDR3 spans 15 residues. CDR3 loop: CASSLAPAYQETQYF. The CDR3 DNA is TGCGCCAGCAGCTTGGCCCCAGCGTACCAAGAGACCCAGTACTTC.

This clone was seen only once. Different DNA sequences within this sample yield the same CDR3. V is TRBV18 and J is TRBJ1-2; D is ambiguous. V gave up 0 bases and J gave up 1 base, with 6 bases separating them. This CDR3 is built from 14 residues. Per germline, CDR1 KGHSH and CDR2 LQKENI. CDR3: CASSPPSLNYGYTF. The CDR3 nucleotides read TGTGCCAGCTCACCACCAAGCCTTAACTATGGCTACACCTTC.

The gene calls are TRBV10-1 and TRBJ2-3, with 8 bases lining up with TRBD2. CDR3 length: 16 amino acids. The trim removed 0 bases at V and 5 bases at J, leaving 7 bases unmatched. Germline V gene lookup returns CDR1 WNHNN and CDR2 SYGVQD (reference sequence). This CDR3 reads CASSESSGGQGDTQYF. The CDR3 DNA is TGCGCCAGCAGTGAGTCCAGCGGGGGTCAGGGAGATACGCAGTATTTT.

The J gene is TRBJ2-1, the V gene TRBV18, with 9 bases fitting TRBD1. Germline CDR1 and CDR2: KGHSH and LQKENI. The CDR3 contains 16 residues. Unmatched junction bases numbered 5, after V lost 5 bases and J lost 0 bases. For the CDR3, the DNA is TGTGCCAGCTCATACAGGGGGCTCGCCTCCTACAATGAGCAGTTCTTC. Protein product: CASSYRGLASYNEQFF.

The chain is built from TRBV5-5 and TRBJ2-7; TRBD1 aligns across 8 bases. J was trimmed by 3 bases and V by 0 bases; bases with no gene match: 2. Germline CDR1 is SGHKS and CDR2 is YYEKEE (reference sequence). The CDR3 contains 14 residues. DNA of the CDR3: TGTGCCAGCAGCTTGGTAGGACAGGGCTACGAGCAGTACTTC. As protein: CASSLVGQGYEQYF. Drawing the rest from reference TRBV5-5 and TRBJ2-7, the complete variable domain is DAGVTQSPTHLIKTRGQQVTLRCSPISGHKSVSWYQQVLGQGPQFIFQYYEKEERGRGNFPDRFSARQFPNYSSELNVNALLLGDSALYLCASSLVGQGYEQYFGPGTRLTVT.

This clone has more than one count but fewer than ten. The genes are TRBV2 and TRBJ1-1; D not resolved. Trimming took 10 bases from V and 0 from J, leaving 12 bases between them. Germline V gene sequence: CDR1 SNHLY, CDR2 FYNNEI. The CDR3 is 13 residues long. The CDR3 nucleotides are TGTGCCAAATCCTCTACAGTGAACACTGAAGCTTTCTTT. It yields the protein CAKSSTVNTEAFF.

J is TRBJ2-7 and V is TRBV3-1 (or the pseudogene TRBV3-2); 9 bases match TRBD2. Trimming cost V 1 base and J 4 bases; bases outside gene matches: 2. This CDR3 region has 14 residues. In germline, CDR1 is LGHDT, CDR2 YNNKEL (reference sequence). CDR3 loop: CASSQGSGGYEQYF. DNA of the CDR3: TGTGCCAGCAGCCAAGGCAGCGGGGGGTACGAGCAGTACTTC.

The V and J genes are TRBV6-5 and TRBJ1-2; 7 nucleotides line up with TRBD1. Germline loops: CDR1 MNHEY, CDR2 SVGAGI. V shed 4 bases, J shed 9 bases, and the junction held 14 bases outside the gene matches. This CDR3 comprises 15 residues. Here the CDR3 reads CASSSAGGSKLSYTF. CDR3 bases: TGTGCCAGCAGTTCCGCAGGGGGGTCTAAACTAAGCTACACCTTC.

V usage is TRBV19 and J usage is TRBJ1-5; D is unresolved. This CDR3 region has 15 residues. The germline V gene has CDR1 LNHDA and CDR2 SQIVND (reference sequence). V lost 1 base to trimming and J lost 6 bases, with 13 bases between them. CDR3 amino acids: CASSIADSFRQPQHF. The CDR3 DNA is TGTGCCAGTAGTATAGCGGACTCCTTCCGTCAGCCCCAGCATTTT.

The V and J genes are TRBV5-8 and TRBJ2-1; D might be TRBD2 (5 bases). Trimming stripped 1 base from V and 0 bases from J, with 11 bases between. CDR3 length: 16 amino acids. From germline, CDR1 is SGHTS and CDR2 YDEGEE. CDR3: CASSLYAGGSYNEQFF. In DNA, the CDR3 is TGTGCCAGCAGCTTGTACGCGGGCGGCTCCTACAATGAGCAGTTCTTC.

The chain carries TRBV4-1 and TRBJ2-6; no definite D call. The germline CDR1 and CDR2 sequences are MGHRA and YSYEKL. V lost 0 bases to trimming and J lost 0 bases, with 6 bases between them. The CDR3 is made up of 16 amino acids. The CDR3 is CASSQEYRSGANVLTF. DNA for the CDR3: TGCGCCAGCAGCCAAGAATATCGCTCTGGGGCCAACGTCCTGACTTTC.

This clone has only one observation. The sample has other DNA sequences that encode this CDR3 too. The rearrangement uses TRBV18 and TRBJ2-5, with D hard to call. The ends were cut back, 2 bases at V and 1 base at J, with 5 bases in the middle. CDR1 KGHSH and CDR2 LQKENI come from the germline V gene. This CDR3 has 13 residues. The CDR3 protein is CASSPGSQETQYF. CDR3 nucleotide sequence: TGTGCCAGCTCACCAGGCAGCCAAGAGACCCAGTACTTC.

This clone was recorded only once. The rearrangement links TRBV7-3 to TRBJ1-2; 8 bases line up with TRBD1. J gave up 8 bases and V 4 bases, and 6 bases lay outside the gene matches. Germline V gives CDR1 SGHTA, CDR2 FQGTGA. This CDR3 is 13 amino acids long. CDR3 nucleotide sequence: TGTGCCAGCAGCTCAAACCCAGGGGGCGGCTACACCTTC. Residues: CASSSNPGGGYTF. The whole variable domain, remainder taken from reference TRBV7-3 and TRBJ1-2, is GAGVSQTPSNKVTEKGKYVELRCDPISGHTALYWYRQSLGQGPEFLIYFQGTGAADDSGLPNDRFFAVRPEGSVSTLKIQRTERGDSAVYLCASSSNPGGGYTFGSGTRLTVV.

The CDR3 DNA follows: TGTGCCAGCAGCCAACCCGGACAGGGACGTGAAAAACTGTTTTTT. This encodes CASSQPGQGREKLFF. The rearrangement uses TRBV3-1 (or the pseudogene TRBV3-2) and TRBJ1-4; TRBD1 aligns across 8 bases. Germline lookup yields CDR1 LGHDT and CDR2 YNNKEL (reference sequence). This CDR3 spans 15 amino acids. With V trimmed by 2 bases and J by 7 bases, 6 bases remained unmatched.